This T cell receptor beta chain was recovered during a study of cytomegalovirus exposure and HLA in healthy donors. Study as a whole: Most donors, 70% to 85% of more than 300 genotyped, fell in the Caucasian-associated ancestry cluster. Study outcomes and limitations: Researchers catalogued approximately 170 TCR beta chains as cytomegalovirus-associated.

V shed 8 bases, J shed 5 bases, and the junction held 9 bases outside the gene matches. The V gene's germline CDR1 is MGHDK and CDR2 SYGVNS. The CDR3 contains 15 residues. Points on this clone: Its cognate antigen is unknown.

Primers included in the PCR were 60 Vbeta and 13 Jbeta primers. Produced via immunoSEQ multiplex PCR; TCRdb's table is partial and in-frame only. The sample comprises 100,000 or so clones, roughly 71% of which are singletons, and approximately 11% rests with the top ten. The chain is built from TRBV25-1 and TRBJ2-7; 13 positions agree with TRBD2. The source is a man in his forties in good health and CMV-seropositive. Sequenced input: PBMCs. CDR3 bases: TGTGCCAGCGAATCCGGGACTAGCGGGACGAACGAGCAGTACTTC. Translating it yields CASESGTSGTNEQYF.